This T cell receptor (beta chain) emerged from a study of blood T cell repertoires in COVID-19. In the study overall: The United States, Italy and Spain were the sources of the acute and convalescent COVID-19 samples. The cDNA or gDNA used as material had been derived from T cells, B-cell-depleted T cells, or PBMCs.

Study members were between roughly 18 and 89 years old and lived in over 20 US regions. Original analysis: Counts of nucleated cells, estimated from reference gene primer amplification, were obtained. Method: immunoSEQ multiplex PCR; TCRdb's copy keeps in-frame clones and lacks some. That table supplies the V and J calls and clone size; D and trimming were determined from the DNA. The repertoire consists of approximately 280,000 clones, with nearly 90% occurring once and the leading ten covering roughly 1.5%. CDR3 length: 14 amino acids. Germline V gene sequence: CDR1 MDHEN, CDR2 SYDVKM. Trimming removed 3 bases from V and 7 bases from J; junction bases left unmatched: 5.

The genes are TRBV28 and TRBJ1-5; TRBD1 matches 8 bases. Source material: PBMCs or T cells enriched from blood (not recorded which). The TCR comes from a woman under 30 with acute COVID-19. CDR3 sequence (DNA): TGTGCCAGCAGTTTGGGACAGGCGGTCCAGCCCCAGCATTTT. It specifies CASSLGQAVQPQHF.